This is a list of T cell receptor beta chains from one sample in a study of cytomegalovirus exposure and HLA in healthy donors. Sequencing was performed with immunoSEQ multiplex PCR; in TCRdb, only in-frame clones are kept and a portion is missing. The sample yields 150,000 to 200,000 clones, approximately 81% seen once. Sequencing input: PBMCs. The receptors shown here come from a woman aged 18-29 years in good health and CMV-seropositive. Each CDR3 is given with its conserved first and last residue. Each record gives: D gene, clone size, J gene, V gene, CDR3 protein, CDR3 DNA. The D gene is left open where the match is weak. Size values are once, few and many counts, or a class for expanded clones, and some rows have none.

D gene: .; clone size: .; J gene: TRBJ1-5; V gene: TRBV30; CDR3 protein: CAWRTRGGDSNQPQHF; CDR3 DNA: TGTGCCTGGAGGACCCGCGGAGGGGACTCCAATCAGCCCCAGCATTTT
D gene: TRBD2; clone size: .; J gene: TRBJ2-3; V gene: TRBV5-1; CDR3 protein: CASSSLAGGRTDTQYF; CDR3 DNA: TGCGCCAGCAGCTCCCTAGCGGGGGGCCGCACAGATACGCAGTATTTT
D gene: TRBD1; clone size: .; J gene: TRBJ1-2; V gene: TRBV7-9; CDR3 protein: CASSGGTGVVGYTF; CDR3 DNA: TGTGCCAGCAGCGGCGGGACAGGCGTGGTTGGCTACACCTTC
D gene: .; clone size: .; J gene: TRBJ2-2; V gene: TRBV30; CDR3 protein: CAWRMRLPNTGELFF; CDR3 DNA: TGTGCCTGGAGGATGCGACTCCCGAACACCGGGGAGCTGTTTTTT
D gene: .; clone size: .; J gene: TRBJ1-2; V gene: TRBV7-3; CDR3 protein: CASSLTSGGGGYTF; CDR3 DNA: TGTGCCAGCAGCTTAACCTCCGGTGGAGGAGGCTACACCTTC
D gene: TRBD1; clone size: .; J gene: TRBJ1-2; V gene: TRBV11-2; CDR3 protein: CASSFNPTGANYGYTF; CDR3 DNA: TGTGCCAGCAGCTTCAACCCAACAGGGGCTAACTATGGCTACACCTTC
D gene: .; clone size: .; J gene: TRBJ2-3; V gene: TRBV9; CDR3 protein: CASSVARTDTQYF; CDR3 DNA: TGTGCCAGCAGCGTAGCGAGAACAGATACGCAGTATTTT
D gene: TRBD2; clone size: .; J gene: TRBJ2-3; V gene: TRBV10-1; CDR3 protein: CASQSGGTDTQYF; CDR3 DNA: TGCGCCAGCCAGAGCGGGGGCACAGATACGCAGTATTTT
D gene: .; clone size: .; J gene: TRBJ1-5; V gene: TRBV10-3; CDR3 protein: CAISAGGRDQPQHF; CDR3 DNA: TGTGCCATCAGTGCAGGAGGGCGCGATCAGCCCCAGCATTTT
D gene: .; clone size: .; J gene: TRBJ1-2; V gene: TRBV30; CDR3 protein: CAWSVFAPPSRGYTF; CDR3 DNA: TGTGCCTGGAGTGTATTCGCCCCCCCGTCTAGAGGCTACACCTTC
D gene: .; clone size: once; J gene: TRBJ1-6; V gene: TRBV5-5; CDR3 protein: CASSPLGVYNSPLHF; CDR3 DNA: TGTGCCAGCAGCCCCCTCGGGGTATATAATTCACCCCTCCACTTT
D gene: .; clone size: .; J gene: TRBJ1-2; V gene: TRBV4-2; CDR3 protein: CASSHQISRVDPRGRYGYTF; CDR3 DNA: TGTGCCAGCAGCCACCAAATATCACGTGTTGACCCGAGAGGGAGGTATGGCTACACCTTC
D gene: TRBD1; clone size: .; J gene: TRBJ1-5; V gene: TRBV28; CDR3 protein: CASSSLIQGAGQPQHF; CDR3 DNA: TGTGCCAGCAGTTCCCTGATACAGGGGGCGGGCCAGCCCCAGCATTTT
D gene: TRBD1; clone size: .; J gene: TRBJ2-7; V gene: TRBV2; CDR3 protein: CASEIDRGSSYEQYF; CDR3 DNA: TGTGCCAGCGAAATAGACAGGGGGTCCTCCTACGAGCAGTACTTC
D gene: .; clone size: .; J gene: TRBJ1-1; V gene: TRBV7-3; CDR3 protein: CASSPPGQNTEAFF; CDR3 DNA: TGTGCCAGCAGTCCTCCTGGCCAAAACACTGAAGCTTTCTTT
D gene: .; clone size: .; J gene: TRBJ2-1; V gene: TRBV7-3; CDR3 protein: CASSLTGGGSLNEQFF; CDR3 DNA: TGTGCCAGCAGCTTAACTGGCGGGGGCTCCCTCAATGAGCAGTTCTTC
D gene: .; clone size: .; J gene: TRBJ1-2; V gene: TRBV7-8; CDR3 protein: CASSLAGVFGYGYTF; CDR3 DNA: TGTGCCAGCAGCTTAGCAGGGGTATTTGGCTATGGCTACACCTTC
D gene: .; clone size: .; J gene: TRBJ2-5; V gene: TRBV4-1; CDR3 protein: CASSQEAWRETQYF; CDR3 DNA: TGCGCCAGCAGCCAAGAGGCATGGAGGGAGACCCAGTACTTC
D gene: .; clone size: .; J gene: TRBJ2-5; V gene: TRBV7-9; CDR3 protein: CASSRRETQYF; CDR3 DNA: TGTGCCAGCAGCCGGAGGGAGACCCAGTACTTC
D gene: .; clone size: few; J gene: TRBJ1-3; V gene: TRBV30; CDR3 protein: CAWSGPLGQIPSGNTIYF; CDR3 DNA: TGTGCCTGGAGTGGCCCTCTCGGACAGATACCCTCTGGAAACACCATATATTTT
D gene: .; clone size: .; J gene: TRBJ2-5; V gene: TRBV7-9; CDR3 protein: CASSSTDGTQYF; CDR3 DNA: TGTGCCAGCAGCTCGACTGATGGGACCCAGTACTTC
D gene: .; clone size: .; J gene: TRBJ2-2; V gene: TRBV7-2; CDR3 protein: CASSLRRRLAESGELFF; CDR3 DNA: TGTGCCAGCAGCCTCCGCCGCCGACTGGCTGAGAGCGGGGAGCTGTTTTTT
D gene: TRBD2; clone size: few; J gene: TRBJ2-3; V gene: TRBV7-9; CDR3 protein: CASSSYSTSGGAYTQYF; CDR3 DNA: TGTGCCAGCAGCTCCTATTCGACTAGCGGGGGGGCGTATACGCAGTATTTT
D gene: TRBD1; clone size: .; J gene: TRBJ1-1; V gene: TRBV6-1; CDR3 protein: CASRKTGANTEAFF; CDR3 DNA: TGTGCCAGCAGAAAGACAGGGGCGAACACTGAAGCTTTCTTT
D gene: .; clone size: .; J gene: TRBJ2-2; V gene: TRBV9; CDR3 protein: CASSLAEGTNTGELFF; CDR3 DNA: TGTGCCAGCAGCCTTGCGGAGGGGACGAACACCGGGGAGCTGTTTTTT
D gene: TRBD2; clone size: .; J gene: TRBJ2-5; V gene: TRBV2; CDR3 protein: CASTWGGDQETQYF; CDR3 DNA: TGTGCCAGCACTTGGGGGGGGGATCAAGAGACCCAGTACTTC
D gene: .; clone size: .; J gene: TRBJ2-2; V gene: TRBV9; CDR3 protein: CASSVDWDTNTGELFF; CDR3 DNA: TGTGCCAGCAGCGTAGATTGGGACACCAACACCGGGGAGCTGTTTTTT
D gene: .; clone size: few; J gene: TRBJ1-5; V gene: TRBV19; CDR3 protein: CASSIVQTNQPQHF; CDR3 DNA: TGTGCCAGTAGTATAGTACAGACCAATCAGCCCCAGCATTTT
D gene: .; clone size: .; J gene: TRBJ1-2; V gene: TRBV2; CDR3 protein: CASKTGTGNYGYTF; CDR3 DNA: TGTGCCAGCAAAACAGGGACCGGTAACTATGGCTACACCTTC
D gene: TRBD1; clone size: .; J gene: TRBJ2-7; V gene: TRBV6-1; CDR3 protein: CASSEIGTAYEQYF; CDR3 DNA: TGTGCCAGCAGTGAAATTGGGACAGCCTACGAGCAGTACTTC
D gene: .; clone size: .; J gene: TRBJ2-2; V gene: TRBV7-2; CDR3 protein: CASSYPAGGPSGELFF; CDR3 DNA: TGTGCCAGCAGCTATCCAGCAGGGGGGCCTAGCGGGGAGCTGTTTTTT
D gene: .; clone size: .; J gene: TRBJ2-7; V gene: TRBV5-1; CDR3 protein: CASSLGLQSSYEQYF; CDR3 DNA: TGCGCCAGCAGCTTGGGACTCCAAAGCTCCTACGAGCAGTACTTC
D gene: .; clone size: .; J gene: TRBJ2-2; V gene: TRBV18; CDR3 protein: CASSPAGQLAGELFF; CDR3 DNA: TGTGCCAGCTCACCTGCAGGACAGCTGGCCGGGGAGCTGTTTTTT
D gene: .; clone size: .; J gene: TRBJ1-2; V gene: TRBV15; CDR3 protein: CATSSDRRGYGYTF; CDR3 DNA: TGTGCCACCAGCAGCGACAGGAGAGGCTATGGCTACACCTTC
D gene: .; clone size: once; J gene: TRBJ2-7; V gene: TRBV28; CDR3 protein: CASSFRGGRIGEQYF; CDR3 DNA: TGTGCCAGCAGTTTCCGAGGGGGTAGGATCGGAGAGCAGTACTTC
D gene: .; clone size: .; J gene: TRBJ1-6; V gene: TRBV19; CDR3 protein: CASSAPRGRSSPLHF; CDR3 DNA: TGTGCCAGTAGTGCCCCCCGCGGCCGAAGTTCACCCCTCCACTTT
D gene: .; clone size: .; J gene: TRBJ2-3; V gene: TRBV4-2; CDR3 protein: CASSQDLGGADTQYF; CDR3 DNA: TGTGCCAGCAGCCAAGATCTAGGGGGGGCGGATACGCAGTATTTT
D gene: TRBD1; clone size: .; J gene: TRBJ1-1; V gene: TRBV29-1; CDR3 protein: CSVDSGQGGTEAFF; CDR3 DNA: TGCAGCGTTGATTCCGGACAGGGAGGAACTGAAGCTTTCTTT
D gene: .; clone size: .; J gene: TRBJ1-5; V gene: TRBV19; CDR3 protein: CASSKLRQPQHF; CDR3 DNA: TGTGCCAGTAGTAAGTTGCGTCAGCCCCAGCATTTT
D gene: TRBD1; clone size: .; J gene: TRBJ2-5; V gene: TRBV18; CDR3 protein: CASSPTGTETQYF; CDR3 DNA: TGTGCCAGCTCACCGACAGGGACAGAGACCCAGTACTTC
D gene: TRBD1; clone size: .; J gene: TRBJ2-3; V gene: TRBV6-4; CDR3 protein: CASNRSRDRGYVDTQYF; CDR3 DNA: TGTGCCAGCAACAGGTCCCGGGACAGGGGGTATGTAGATACGCAGTATTTT
D gene: TRBD1; clone size: .; J gene: TRBJ2-2; V gene: TRBV5-1; CDR3 protein: CASSLGGQSTGELFF; CDR3 DNA: TGCGCCAGCAGCCTTGGGGGACAGAGCACCGGGGAGCTGTTTTTT
D gene: .; clone size: .; J gene: TRBJ2-3; V gene: TRBV2; CDR3 protein: CASRLVDTQYF; CDR3 DNA: TGTGCCAGCAGGCTAGTTGATACGCAGTATTTT
D gene: .; clone size: .; J gene: TRBJ2-3; V gene: TRBV6-4; CDR3 protein: CASSLLGGGTDTQYF; CDR3 DNA: TGTGCCAGCAGCCTCCTGGGCGGGGGCACAGATACGCAGTATTTT
D gene: TRBD1; clone size: once; J gene: TRBJ2-4; V gene: TRBV7-9; CDR3 protein: CASSPGTGPIQYF; CDR3 DNA: TGTGCCAGCAGCCCCGGGACAGGCCCCATTCAGTACTTC
D gene: TRBD1; clone size: .; J gene: TRBJ2-3; V gene: TRBV6-4; CDR3 protein: CASSTGVEDTQYF; CDR3 DNA: TGTGCCAGCAGCACAGGGGTGGAAGATACGCAGTATTTT
D gene: .; clone size: once; J gene: TRBJ2-1; V gene: TRBV4-3; CDR3 protein: CASSPITGHNEQFF; CDR3 DNA: TGCGCCAGCAGCCCTATTACAGGGCACAATGAGCAGTTCTTC
D gene: TRBD1; clone size: few; J gene: TRBJ1-6; V gene: TRBV7-2; CDR3 protein: CASSGTGNSPLHF; CDR3 DNA: TGTGCCAGCTCCGGGACAGGGAATTCACCCCTCCACTTT
D gene: TRBD2; clone size: .; J gene: TRBJ2-1; V gene: TRBV6-5; CDR3 protein: CASKTGGGSEQFF; CDR3 DNA: TGTGCCAGCAAAACCGGGGGGGGGAGTGAGCAGTTCTTC
D gene: .; clone size: .; J gene: TRBJ1-4; V gene: TRBV5-1; CDR3 protein: CASSPQGITNEKLFF; CDR3 DNA: TGCGCCAGCAGCCCACAGGGAATCACTAATGAAAAACTGTTTTTT
D gene: TRBD2; clone size: .; J gene: TRBJ2-1; V gene: TRBV12-5; CDR3 protein: CASGHGTSGNNEQFF; CDR3 DNA: TGTGCTAGTGGTCACGGGACTAGCGGTAACAATGAGCAGTTCTTC
D gene: .; clone size: .; J gene: TRBJ1-6; V gene: TRBV15; CDR3 protein: CATSRGGSPLHF; CDR3 DNA: TGTGCCACCAGCAGAGGTGGCTCACCCCTCCACTTT
D gene: .; clone size: .; J gene: TRBJ2-1; V gene: TRBV2; CDR3 protein: CASSEALDYNEQFF; CDR3 DNA: TGTGCCAGCAGTGAAGCGCTAGATTACAATGAGCAGTTCTTC
D gene: .; clone size: few; J gene: TRBJ2-6; V gene: TRBV6-6; CDR3 protein: CASSLGASGANVLTF; CDR3 DNA: TGTGCCAGCAGTTTGGGGGCCTCTGGGGCCAACGTCCTGACTTTC